These T cell receptor beta chains were read from a single sample in a study of cytomegalovirus exposure and HLA in healthy donors. Using immunoSEQ multiplex PCR, the repertoire was profiled, and TCRdb retains in-frame clones only, with some absent. The data hold 120,000 or so clones, with over 60% observed a single time. The sample consisted of PBMCs. The receptors come from a woman in her thirties or forties in good health and CMV-seronegative. Each CDR3 is given with its conserved first and last residue. The order of the fields is J gene, V gene, D gene, CDR3 length, CDR3 protein. The D gene is left open where the match is weak.

TRBJ2-6 | TRBV5-1 | NA | 15 | CASSPGVSGANVLTF
TRBJ2-7 | TRBV10-3 | TRBD1 | 14 | CAISEAGQEYEQYF
TRBJ2-6 | TRBV7-9 | NA | 18 | CASSLVIEEGLGANVLTF
TRBJ2-7 | TRBV25-1 | TRBD1 | 12 | CASSRTGYEQYF
TRBJ2-1 | TRBV10-3 | NA | 12 | CAISVGGNEQFF
TRBJ1-5 | TRBV6-5 | NA | 14 | CASSPTYYNQPQHF
TRBJ2-1 | TRBV6-1 | TRBD2 | 15 | CASSDTSVKYNEQFF
TRBJ2-1 | TRBV5-1 | TRBD2 | 15 | CASSLGGSPGNEQFF
TRBJ2-7 | TRBV7-9 | NA | 13 | CASSSGQPYEQYF
TRBJ1-1 | TRBV27 | NA | 12 | CASSFRFGEAFF
TRBJ2-7 | TRBV5-1 | TRBD2 | 15 | CASSLGGGRAYEQYF
TRBJ2-7 | TRBV13 | NA | 15 | CASSGGDSLAYEQYF
TRBJ2-1 | TRBV27 | NA | 16 | CASSHRALKSHNEQFF
TRBJ2-1 | TRBV7-2 | NA | 15 | CASSLTRSEVYEQFF
TRBJ1-4 | TRBV19 | NA | 13 | CASRRQSHEKLFF
TRBJ1-2 | TRBV29-1 | NA | 13 | CSGTGISNYGYTF
TRBJ1-1 | TRBV11-2 | NA | 15 | CASTPGPEGNTEAFF
TRBJ1-2 | TRBV9 | TRBD1 | 14 | CASSAGGPGWGYTF
TRBJ2-3 | TRBV25-1 | NA | 17 | CASSDWGGGAITDTQYF
TRBJ2-2 | TRBV19 | TRBD2 | 15 | CASSIQGGRTGELFF
TRBJ2-7 | TRBV14 | TRBD2 | 15 | CASSQGGSVSYEQYF
TRBJ2-7 | TRBV27 | TRBD1 | 13 | CATSLGQPYEQYF
TRBJ2-7 | TRBV21-1 | NA | 18 | CASSNGSQGGLAGYEQYF
TRBJ2-7 | TRBV9 | TRBD1 | 15 | CASSVAGTGTYEQYF
TRBJ2-3 | TRBV12-5 | NA | 14 | CASGSGFSTDTQYF
TRBJ2-5 | TRBV5-1 | NA | 14 | CASSSTGSGETQYF
TRBJ1-1 | TRBV10-3 | NA | 13 | CAISESGGTEAFF
TRBJ2-7 | TRBV15 | TRBD2 | 15 | CATSRERRGGGEQYF
TRBJ2-1 | TRBV9 | TRBD2 | 16 | CASSVGLAGTYNEQFF
TRBJ2-7 | TRBV7-9 | NA | 12 | CASSLMRSEQYF
TRBJ2-5 | TRBV6-1 | NA | 12 | CASSYTQETQYF
TRBJ2-7 | TRBV10-3 | TRBD1 | 13 | CAISGQGPYEQYF
TRBJ1-6 | TRBV28 | TRBD1 | 15 | CASSLPGQADSPLHF
TRBJ2-7 | TRBV13 | TRBD1 | 14 | CASSTGTASYEQYF
TRBJ1-5 | TRBV6-6 | NA | 13 | CASSYSLNQPQHF
TRBJ1-3 | TRBV27 | TRBD1 | 16 | CASSSLGTGAGNTIYF
TRBJ1-2 | TRBV18 | NA | 18 | CASSPNQGRQTRNYGYTF